One T cell receptor beta chain is described in this entry. This sample is drawn from a study of monozygotic twins with inflammatory bowel disease. CDR1 and CDR2 from the germline V gene are MNHEY and SVGAGI. This CDR3 spans 14 amino acids. TCRdb re-called the 5' RACE reads and gives one entry per CDR3 protein, without DNA. The table lists roughly 170,000 distinct CDR3 sequences. This receptor was identified in a human donor with ulcerative colitis or Crohn's disease, or a healthy co-twin of an affected twin (not recorded which). This rearrangement joins TRBV6-5 to TRBJ1-2; the D call from TCRdb, TRBD1, cannot be confirmed without DNA. Sequencing was performed on blood. CDR3 in amino acids: CASSYGETGNGYTF.